Listed below are T cell receptor beta chains from one sample, sequenced in a study of regulatory T cells in long-lasting Graves disease. A single record per CDR3 protein comes from TCRdb applying MiXCR to the multiplex PCR reads. This table has 530,000 or so distinct CDR3 sequences, more than 15% appearing once. These data are also associated with another study on T cells in Graves' hyperthyroidism and ophthalmopathy.

This specimen was peripheral blood mononuclear cells (PBMCs), taken at new diagnosis, from a patient treated with antithyroid drugs. The source is a man aged 18 to 30 with Graves disease. Both conserved end residues are part of each CDR3. The order of the fields is clone size, V gene, J gene, D gene, CDR3 DNA, CDR3 protein. The D gene is left open where the match is weak. Size values are once, few and many counts, or a class for expanded clones, and some rows have none.

NA,TRBV7-9,TRBJ2-7,TRBD1,TGTGCCAGCAGCCACGTCCGGGACAGGTACTCCGAGCAGTACTTC,CASSHVRDRYSEQYF
many,TRBV10-3,TRBJ2-2,TRBD2,TGTGCCATCAGTCGGACATCACCCTCCAGCGGGAGGGGCACCGGGGAGCTGTTTTTT,CAISRTSPSSGRGTGELFF
NA,TRBV6-9,TRBJ2-1,NA,TGTGCCAGCAGTTACTCAGTGGGGACAAGGGGCAATGAGCAGTTCTTC,CASSYSVGTRGNEQFF
many,TRBV5-1,TRBJ2-3,NA,TGCGCCAGCAGCCCATCCACAGGATCCGATACGCAGTATTTT,CASSPSTGSDTQYF
few,TRBV18,TRBJ2-5,TRBD2,TGTGCCAGCTCAGAGACTAGCAAAGAGACCCAGTACTTC,CASSETSKETQYF
few,TRBV18,TRBJ1-3,NA,TGTGCCAGCGCCTCGACTGGACGGACCTCTGGAAACACCATATATTTT,CASASTGRTSGNTIYF
NA,TRBV3-1,TRBJ2-1,TRBD2,TGTGCCAGCAGTCACACTTCTAGCGGGGAGAATGAGCAGTTCTTC,CASSHTSSGENEQFF
many,TRBV27,TRBJ1-1,NA,TGTGCCAGCAGGCAAGACAGTGTATTGAACACTGAAGCTTTCTTT,CASRQDSVLNTEAFF
NA,TRBV20-1,TRBJ1-1,NA,TGCAGTGCTAGAGATATCGGGCTCCAGAACACTGAAGCTTTCTTT,CSARDIGLQNTEAFF
many,TRBV5-8,TRBJ2-3,NA,TGTGCCAGCAGCAGACGACAGGAAAATACGCAGTATTTT,CASSRRQENTQYF
NA,TRBV4-1,TRBJ2-7,NA,TGCGCCAGCAGCCCCTACGGGACCTCCTACGAGCAGTACTTC,CASSPYGTSYEQYF
many,TRBV6-1,TRBJ2-2,NA,TGTGCCAGCAGTGAAGTGAGGGGGGCCGGGGAGCTGTTTTTT,CASSEVRGAGELFF
NA,TRBV6-5,TRBJ2-1,NA,TGTGCCAGCAGTTACACCCCGACTGGGAATGAGCAGTTCTTC,CASSYTPTGNEQFF
many,TRBV12-3/TRBV12-4,TRBJ2-1,TRBD2,TGTGCCAGCAGTTCCAGCGGGAGTATGGGGAATGAGCAGTTCTTC,CASSSSGSMGNEQFF
NA,TRBV15,TRBJ2-1,NA,TGTGCCACCAGCAGAGAGGGGGGGCCGAACTACAATGAGCAGTTCTTC,CATSREGGPNYNEQFF
NA,TRBV10-3,TRBJ2-7,TRBD1,TGTGCCATACGGGGGACAGGCTACGAGCGGTACTTC,CAIRGTGYERYF
many,TRBV2,TRBJ2-1,NA,TGTGCCAGCAGTGGTGACGTATACAATGAGCAGTTCTTC,CASSGDVYNEQFF
NA,TRBV20-1,TRBJ2-1,TRBD2,TGCAGTGCTAGAGACGCGGGAGGGTCCTACAATGAGCAGTTCTTC,CSARDAGGSYNEQFF
NA,TRBV18,TRBJ2-1,TRBD2,TGTGCCAGCTCGAGAGCGGGAGAGTACTACAATGAGCAGTTCTTC,CASSRAGEYYNEQFF
many,TRBV12-3/TRBV12-4,TRBJ2-5,TRBD2,TGTGCCAGCAGTCACGGGACTAGCGGGGGAGAGACCCAGTACTTC,CASSHGTSGGETQYF
many,TRBV11-1,TRBJ1-2,NA,TGTGCCAGCAGCTTCCGGGACTCTAACTATGGCTACACCTTC,CASSFRDSNYGYTF
few,TRBV6-4,TRBJ2-1,NA,TGTGCCAGCAGCGGGGAGGACGGCGACAATGAGCAGTTCTTC,CASSGEDGDNEQFF
many,TRBV6-1,TRBJ1-5,TRBD1,TGTGCCAGGCGGGACAGCAGGGGTCGGCCCCAGCATTTT,CARRDSRGRPQHF
many,TRBV12-3/TRBV12-4,TRBJ1-2,TRBD1,TGTGCCAGCAGCAGGGGGGGGGACTATGGCTACACCTTC,CASSRGGDYGYTF
many,TRBV5-1,TRBJ2-1,NA,TGCGCCAGCAGTCCGAATTACCGGGACACCTTCAATGAGCAGTTCTTC,CASSPNYRDTFNEQFF
NA,TRBV6-1,TRBJ2-7,TRBD1,TGTGCCAGCAGTAAAACAGGGGGCTCCTACGAGCAGTACTTC,CASSKTGGSYEQYF
few,TRBV3-1,TRBJ1-5,NA,TGTGCCAGCAGCCAAGATCCAACCCCTCAGCCCCAGCATTTT,CASSQDPTPQPQHF
many,TRBV7-9,TRBJ2-7,NA,TGTGCCAGCAGCACTAGCCCCGCCTACGAGCAGTACTTC,CASSTSPAYEQYF
NA,TRBV11-1,TRBJ2-2,TRBD2,TGTGCCAGCAGCTTAGCGTTTGCGGGAGACGCCGGGGAGCTGTTTTTT,CASSLAFAGDAGELFF
few,TRBV5-1,TRBJ2-2,TRBD1,TGCGCCAGCAGCTCCGGGACAGGGAAGGCCGGGGAGCTGTTTTTT,CASSSGTGKAGELFF
NA,TRBV2,TRBJ2-1,TRBD2,TGTGCCAGCAGTGGACTAGCGGGAGTTTCTCGCAATGAGCAGTTCTTC,CASSGLAGVSRNEQFF
many,TRBV11-2,TRBJ2-7,NA,TGTGCCAGCAGCTATCCCCCCAACTGGGGGGGGCGGGTCGAGCAGTACTTC,CASSYPPNWGGRVEQYF
NA,TRBV30,TRBJ1-5,NA,TGTGCCTGGAGTGTAGGGATTGGCAATCAGCCCCAGCATTTT,CAWSVGIGNQPQHF
NA,TRBV7-9,TRBJ2-2,NA,TGTGCCAGCAGCTCCGCCGGGACTGCTAACACCGGGGAGCTGTTTTTT,CASSSAGTANTGELFF
NA,TRBV3-1,TRBJ2-7,TRBD1,TGTGCCAGCAGCCAAGTACAGGGGGCGCGGGACGAGCAGTACTTC,CASSQVQGARDEQYF
many,TRBV12-3/TRBV12-4,TRBJ2-7,TRBD2,TGTGCCAGCAGTGGTCTAGCGGGAGTGCAGTACTTC,CASSGLAGVQYF
NA,TRBV2,TRBJ2-5,NA,TGTGCCAGCAGCCCTCCGGCAGGGCGGGAGACCCAGTACTTC,CASSPPAGRETQYF
NA,TRBV27,TRBJ1-5,NA,TGTGCCAGCAGTCTAAGGTCGTCGGAGCCCCAGCATTTT,CASSLRSSEPQHF
NA,TRBV10-3,TRBJ2-7,NA,TGTGCCACCGTACAGGACCGGGGGATCGAGCAGTACTTC,CATVQDRGIEQYF
few,TRBV6-2/TRBV6-3,TRBJ2-7,TRBD2,TGTGCCAGCAGTTCGGGTCGGAGATTTAGCGGGGGCTACGAGCAGTACTTC,CASSSGRRFSGGYEQYF
few,TRBV7-2,TRBJ1-1,NA,TGTGCCAGCAGCTTACAAGGAGACAGTTCTGAAGCTTTCTTT,CASSLQGDSSEAFF
few,TRBV24-1,TRBJ1-4,NA,TGTGCCACCAGTGACCGACAGGACGTTAATGAAAAACTGTTTTTT,CATSDRQDVNEKLFF
many,TRBV7-6,TRBJ2-3,NA,TGTGCCAGCAGCTTAATAAAGAGGGAGCGGGATACGCAGTATTTT,CASSLIKRERDTQYF
NA,TRBV29-1,TRBJ2-2,NA,TGCAGCGTTGAAGATTGGGCGGGAATCCCCGGGGAGCTGTTTTTT,CSVEDWAGIPGELFF
NA,TRBV19,TRBJ2-3,NA,TGTGCCAGTAGTATAAGTACAGGGAGAAGAGATACGCAGTATTTT,CASSISTGRRDTQYF
many,TRBV2,TRBJ2-5,TRBD2,TGTGCCAGCAGTCCACTTAGCGGGAGTTCCCAAGAGACCCAGTACTTC,CASSPLSGSSQETQYF
many,TRBV27,TRBJ2-1,NA,TGTGCCAGCAGTTTAAGGATCCGGGAGCGCTCCTACAATGAGCAGTTCTTC,CASSLRIRERSYNEQFF
many,TRBV2,TRBJ2-3,NA,TGTGCCAGCAGTGGACAGCACACAGATACGCAGTATTTT,CASSGQHTDTQYF
many,TRBV29-1,TRBJ2-7,TRBD2,TGCAGCGTTGAACTAGCGGGAGGCTACGAGCAGTACTTC,CSVELAGGYEQYF
NA,TRBV12-3/TRBV12-4,TRBJ1-1,NA,TGTGCCAGCAGTTTAATAATGACAGACACTGAAGCTTTCTTT,CASSLIMTDTEAFF
many,TRBV30,TRBJ2-5,TRBD1,TGTGCCTGGAGGACTGGGCTCGCAGGGGGCACAGAGACCCAGTACTTC,CAWRTGLAGGTETQYF
many,TRBV27,TRBJ1-1,TRBD1,TGTGCCAGCAGTTTAAGGGGGCGCCTCACTGAAGCTTTCTTT,CASSLRGRLTEAFF